These 8 T cell receptor beta chains came from one sample sequenced in a study of T cell changes during pregnancy in multiple sclerosis. TCRdb's copy holds only in-frame clones and misses some; the assay was immunoSEQ multiplex PCR. The sample includes under 40,000 clones, 90% to 95% seen only once; the top ten take about 8%. The sample in question was CD8+ T cells from peripheral blood mononuclear cells, obtained in the third trimester of pregnancy. These receptors were obtained from a female donor with multiple sclerosis, enrolled in a pregnancy study.

This clone was picked up one time. This chain joins TRBV29-1 and TRBJ2-1, with D perhaps matching TRBD2 (6 bases). The CDR3 sequence is 11 residues long. Between the trimmed V and J ends, which lost 7 bases and 4 bases, there was a span of 8 bases. Germline lookup yields CDR1 SQVTM and CDR2 ANQGSEA. CDR3: CSAGEYNEQFF. The CDR3 DNA reads as TGCAGCGCGGGGGAGTACAATGAGCAGTTCTTC.

This chain connects TRBV13 to TRBJ2-1; the D is unclear. This CDR3 spans 13 amino acids. V gave up 5 bases and J gave up 7 bases, with 12 bases separating them. The V gene's germline CDR1 is PRHDT and CDR2 FYEKMQ (reference sequence). The DNA of the CDR3 is TGTGCCAGCAGCCCTGCTAGGCCGAATGAGCAGTTCTTC. Its translation: CASSPARPNEQFF.

The chain recombines TRBV5-6 with TRBJ1-5, with 8 bases fitting TRBD1. J lost 7 bases, V lost 2 bases, and 5 bases had no gene match. The germline V gene has CDR1 SGHDT and CDR2 YYEEEE. The CDR3 sequence is 14 residues long. The CDR3 is CASSFGQGAQPQHF. The CDR3 DNA reads TGTGCCAGCAGCTTTGGACAGGGCGCCCAGCCCCAGCATTTT.

The chain uses TRBV20-1 and TRBJ2-7; D remains unclear. The CDR3 extends over 11 amino acids. V was clipped by 6 bases and J by 5 bases, with 11 bases between them. Germline V gives CDR1 DFQATT, CDR2 SNEGSKA (reference sequence). CDR3 nucleotides: TGCAGTGCCAAAACTCGAGACGAGCAGTACTTC. This translates into CSAKTRDEQYF.

This chain uses TRBV9 with TRBJ2-1; 10 nucleotides align to TRBD1. Germline loops: CDR1 SGDLS, CDR2 YYNGEE. The CDR3 has 13 amino acids. The V segment lost 0 bases and the J segment 12 bases; nucleotides outside the gene matches: 3. For the CDR3, the DNA is TGTGCCAGCAGCGTAGAGGGACAGGGGTCGCAGTTCTTC. Amino acids: CASSVEGQGSQFF.

This sequence joins TRBV9 and TRBJ2-5; D call uncertain. Germline V lookup: CDR1 SGDLS, CDR2 YYNGEE. The CDR3 runs to 14 residues. V lost 0 bases, J lost 5 bases, and 11 bases lay in between. CDR3 bases: TGTGCCAGCAGCGTAGGTGGTAGCCTCGAGACCCAGTACTTC. Encoded protein: CASSVGGSLETQYF.

The chain carries TRBV25-1 and TRBJ1-5, with D tentatively TRBD1 (5 bases). The CDR3 extends over 17 amino acids. CDR1 and CDR2 (germline): MGHDK, SYGVNS. Trimming pared 1 base from V and 0 bases from J, leaving 13 bases between. CDR3 DNA: TGTGCCAGCAGTGAATTCGGGGGGGAGGATAGCAATCAGCCCCAGCATTTT. It encodes CASSEFGGEDSNQPQHF.

V usage is TRBV19 and J usage is TRBJ2-3, with 7 positions matching TRBD2. The germline gives CDR1 LNHDA, CDR2 SQIVND (reference sequence). This CDR3 contains 16 residues. The ends lost 6 bases at V and 4 bases at J; junction bases unmatched: 13. CDR3 sequence (DNA): TGTGCCAGTAGCCCAGCCAAAGCGGGGATCCCAGATACGCAGTATTTT. This translates into CASSPAKAGIPDTQYF. Using reference TRBV19 and TRBJ2-3 for the parts outside the CDR3, the full variable domain is DGGITQSPKYLFRKEGQNVTLSCEQNLNHDAMYWYRQDPGQGLRLIYYSQIVNDFQKGDIAEGYSVSREKKESFPLTVTSAQKNPTAFYLCASSPAKAGIPDTQYFGPGTRLTVL.